This paragraph reports one TCR beta chain. These data originate in a study of blood T cell repertoires in COVID-19. Study in general: Some COVID-19 samples were acute and others convalescent; all came from the United States, Italy and Spain.

Seattle's cohort entered during active infection and was followed longitudinally. Per the germline V gene, CDR1 is SGHVS and CDR2 is FNYEAQ. The CDR3 sequence is 18 residues long. V shed 0 bases, J shed 3 bases, and the junction held 12 bases outside the gene matches. Original methodology: How many nucleated cells were present was estimated from reference gene primer amplification. Libraries were prepared by immunoSEQ multiplex PCR; TCRdb keeps only in-frame clonotypes and omits some of them. V, J and clone size reflect that table, while D and trimming were determined from the DNA. The top ten clones hold 9.9% of a sample with roughly 330,000 clones, approximately 88% of them seen once.

The receptor's source is a man aged 30 to 39 with COVID-19, enrolled during active disease. Source material: peripheral blood. The V gene is TRBV7-6, the J gene TRBJ2-7; 9 bases line up with TRBD1. CDR3: CASSLAGTGSLVGYEQYF. Written as DNA, the CDR3 is TGTGCCAGCAGCTTAGCCGGGACAGGGAGTTTAGTCGGCTACGAGCAGTACTTC.